Here is one T cell receptor beta chain with its context. The data stem from a study of immune evolution from preneoplasia to lung adenocarcinoma. TCRdb's copy holds only in-frame clones and misses some; the assay was immunoSEQ multiplex PCR. The repertoire includes thousands of clones, 75% to 90% of them detected once, and over 3.5% sits in the top ten. The specimen was FFPE invasive lung adenocarcinoma tissue. This TCR derives from a person between 55 and 70 years old with lung adenocarcinoma.

CDR3 sequence: CASSPSRYEQYF. The CDR3, as DNA: TGTGCCAGCTCACCCTCCAGGTACGAGCAGTACTTC. J is TRBJ2-7 and V is TRBV18; D gene ambiguous. The CDR3 loop spans 12 amino acids. The ends were cut back, 3 bases at V and 4 bases at J, with 7 bases in the middle. CDR1 KGHSH and CDR2 LQKENI come from the germline V gene.